The 9 T cell receptor beta chains given below trace back to one sample, sequenced in a study of Ad26.COV2.S vaccination and SARS-CoV-2 variants. Some clones are missing from TCRdb's copy, which holds only in-frame ones; the method was immunoSEQ multiplex PCR. The table lists about 350,000 clones, around nine tenths of them singletons. Treatment indicated: some 20 received Ad26.COV2.S at low or high dose, single or two shots; about 5 received placebo; per-sample allocation not given. Collection of the samples took place on day 63 after the first injection of vaccine or placebo. The source material was peripheral blood, sampled in a trial of Ad26.COV2.S vaccine versus placebo. These receptors were obtained from a person between 18 and 65 years old who received the Ad26.COV2.S COVID-19 vaccine or a placebo.

The chain links TRBV24-1 to TRBJ2-3; TRBD2 matches at 11 bases. Trimming took 5 bases from V and 2 from J; bases not matched to a gene: 5. Germline V gene sequence: CDR1 KGHDR, CDR2 SFDVKD. The CDR3 extends over 16 amino acids. CDR3 in amino acids: CATSVASGGSTDTQYF. In DNA, the CDR3 is TGTGCCACCAGTGTCGCTAGCGGGGGGTCCACAGATACGCAGTATTTT.

This chain uses TRBV6-2 or TRBV6-3 with TRBJ1-2, with D unclear. The CDR3 spans 15 residues. Germline V lookup: CDR1 MNHEY, CDR2 SVGEGT. The germline V and J ends were trimmed by 3 bases and 2 bases, with 13 bases remaining between them. CDR3 amino acids: CASSYSAPSNYGYTF. CDR3 coding DNA: TGTGCCAGCAGTTATTCGGCTCCTTCGAACTATGGCTACACCTTC.

This clone appeared once. The chain carries TRBV12-3 or TRBV12-4 and TRBJ2-7; D is undetermined. The CDR3 is made up of 13 amino acids. Trimming stripped 6 bases from V and 6 bases from J, with 15 bases between. CDR3 sequence (DNA): TGTGCCAGCAGCTCCGGACCCCTCTCCGAGCAGTACTTC. Translation gives CASSSGPLSEQYF.

The V and J genes are TRBV28 and TRBJ2-1; 11 bases are a match to TRBD2. Germline V gene sequence: CDR1 MDHEN, CDR2 SYDVKM. Losses at the gene ends were 2 bases for V and 0 bases for J; bases not matched to a gene: 6. The CDR3 totals 18 residues. This CDR3 reads CASSLGDSGGASYNEQFF. The CDR3 DNA reads as TGTGCCAGCAGTTTAGGCGATAGCGGGGGGGCCTCCTACAATGAGCAGTTCTTC. Together with reference TRBV28 and TRBJ2-1, the CDR3 gives the full variable domain: DVKVTQSSRYLVKRTGEKVFLECVQDMDHENMFWYRQDPGLGLRLIYFSYDVKMKEKGDIPEGYSVSREKKERFSLILESASTNQTSMYLCASSLGDSGGASYNEQFFGPGTRLTVL.

This chain links TRBV10-2 with TRBJ2-4; no clear D. The CDR3 totals 14 residues. Germline V gene lookup returns CDR1 WSHSY and CDR2 SAAADI. With 8 bases removed from V and 0 bases from J, the gap between germline ends came to 11 bases. CDR3 sequence (DNA): TGCGCCAGCTCCCCTGAATTAGCCAAAAACATTCAGTACTTC. It translates to CASSPELAKNIQYF.

This clone is a singleton in its sample. CDR3 in amino acids: CASSWDPKQPQHF. The CDR3 coding sequence is TGTGCCAGCAGTTGGGACCCGAAGCAGCCCCAGCATTTT. This sequence joins TRBV12-3 or TRBV12-4 and TRBJ1-5, with D possibly TRBD1 on 5 matching bases. V was pared by 4 bases and J by 7 bases, with 11 bases between. The CDR3 has 13 residues.

The chain joins TRBV30 to TRBJ2-3; TRBD2 is a possible D gene (5 bases). Trimming left V 4 bases short and J 5 bases short, with 25 bases between. CDR1 and CDR2 from the germline V gene are GTSNPN and SVGIG (reference sequence). This CDR3 is built from 17 residues. The CDR3 here is CAWTLGVSLQIGDTQYF. The CDR3 DNA sequence: TGTGCCTGGACCCTCGGGGTGTCTCTTCAAATCGGAGATACGCAGTATTTT.

The chain carries TRBV6-2 or TRBV6-3 and TRBJ2-5; D remains ambiguous. The CDR3 spans 14 residues. Looked up from germline, CDR1 is MNHEY and CDR2 is SVGEGT. Deletions cut 5 bases from V and 1 base from J, with 11 bases between. Here the CDR3 DNA reads TGTGCCAGCAGTCTCACCCTACTCCAAGAGACCCAGTACTTC. This sequence encodes CASSLTLLQETQYF.

This clone was picked up one time. The V gene is TRBV21-1, the J gene TRBJ2-1; the table calls TRBD2, which could not be checked here. TRBV21-1 is described as a pseudogene. The CDR3 loop spans 20 amino acids. The CDR3 nucleotides read TGTGCCAGCAGCAAAGATGGGGGACTAGCGGGGGTAACTACAATCAATGAGCAGTTCTTC. It codes for CASSKDGGLAGVTTINEQFF.